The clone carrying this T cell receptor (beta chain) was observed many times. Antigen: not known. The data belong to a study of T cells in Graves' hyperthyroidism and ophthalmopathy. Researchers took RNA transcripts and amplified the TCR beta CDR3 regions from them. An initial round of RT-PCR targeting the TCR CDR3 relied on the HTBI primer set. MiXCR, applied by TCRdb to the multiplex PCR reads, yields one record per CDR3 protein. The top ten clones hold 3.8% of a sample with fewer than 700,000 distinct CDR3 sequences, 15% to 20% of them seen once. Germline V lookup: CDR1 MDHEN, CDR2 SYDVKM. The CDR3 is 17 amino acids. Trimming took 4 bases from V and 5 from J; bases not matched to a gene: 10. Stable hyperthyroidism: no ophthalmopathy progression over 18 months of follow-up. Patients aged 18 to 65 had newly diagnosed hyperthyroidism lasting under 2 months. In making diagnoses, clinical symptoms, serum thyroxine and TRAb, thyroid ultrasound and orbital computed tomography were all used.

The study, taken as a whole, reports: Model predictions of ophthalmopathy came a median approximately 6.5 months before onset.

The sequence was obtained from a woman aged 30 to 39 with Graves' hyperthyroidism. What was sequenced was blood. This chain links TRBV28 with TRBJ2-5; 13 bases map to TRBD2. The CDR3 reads CASSYGGLAGRGETQYF. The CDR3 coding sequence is TGTGCCAGCAGTTATGGGGGACTAGCGGGAAGAGGGGAGACCCAGTACTTC.